This is a list of T cell receptor beta chains from one sample in a study of T cells after yellow fever vaccination. TCRdb recomputed calls from the 5' RACE reads with MiXCR, one row per CDR3 protein. The sample yields 300,000 to 350,000 distinct CDR3 sequences, 4% seen once. The sample was PBMCs, taken 5 days after the yellow fever booster vaccination. The origin of the receptors is a man aged 18-30 years who received the YFV17D yellow fever vaccine. Both conserved end residues are part of each CDR3. The D gene is left open where the match is weak. Size is stated for part of the rows, as once, few or many counts, or as a class when the clone is expanded.

>few|-|TRBJ1-3|TRBV5-1
TGCGCCAGCAGCTTTTCCGCAGGCCCCTCTGGAAACACCATATATTTT
CASSFSAGPSGNTIYF
>few|TRBD1|TRBJ2-7|TRBV15
TGTGCCACCAGCTCGCGGACAGGCCCCTACGAGCAGTACTTC
CATSSRTGPYEQYF
>few|TRBD1|TRBJ2-1|TRBV12-3/TRBV12-4
TGTGCCAGCAGCCCCGGACAGGCTAGCTCCTACAATGAGCAGTTCTTC
CASSPGQASSYNEQFF
>few|TRBD2|TRBJ2-1|TRBV5-1
TGCGCCAGTATGACTAGCGGAGCTAATGAGCAGTTCTTC
CASMTSGANEQFF
>-|TRBD1|TRBJ1-5|TRBV20-1
TGCAGTGCTAGAGGGACAGGGGGCCGGAGCAATCAGCCCCAGCATTTT
CSARGTGGRSNQPQHF
>many|TRBD1|TRBJ2-7|TRBV7-2
TGTGCCAGCAGCTCCGGGACAGGGTTCTACGAGCAGTACTTC
CASSSGTGFYEQYF
>many|TRBD2|TRBJ2-1|TRBV5-1
TGCGCCAGCAGCTCCGGGACTAGCGGGGGGAATGAGCAGTTCTTC
CASSSGTSGGNEQFF
>many|-|TRBJ2-2|TRBV5-1
TGCGCCAGCAGAAAAGCTGGAACGAACACCGGGGAGCTGTTTTTT
CASRKAGTNTGELFF
>-|-|TRBJ2-7|TRBV12-5
TGTGCTAGTGGTTCGGTCCTTGAGCGGGCCCTAGGGGACGAGCAGTACTTC
CASGSVLERALGDEQYF
>few|-|TRBJ2-5|TRBV18
TGTGCCAGCTCACCTTTCAAAGAGACCCAGTACTTC
CASSPFKETQYF
>-|-|TRBJ2-3|TRBV4-2
TGTGCCAGCAGCCACGTTGACCCTACCGCCGATACGAAGTATTTT
CASSHVDPTADTKYF
>many|TRBD1|TRBJ2-2|TRBV29-1
TGCAGCGTTGAATGGGGACAGGGGACGGACACCGGGGAGCTGTTTTTT
CSVEWGQGTDTGELFF
>-|-|TRBJ1-2|TRBV12-3/TRBV12-4
TGTGCCAGCAGGGGAACAGGGACGTATGGCTACACCTTC
CASRGTGTYGYTF
>many|-|TRBJ1-1|TRBV7-6
TGTGCCAGCAGCCTAATTCTTCGGGAAGCTTTCTTT
CASSLILREAFF
>many|-|TRBJ2-3|TRBV6-5
TGTGCCAGCAGTTACTCGTTGGGCCGCACAGATACGCAGTATTTT
CASSYSLGRTDTQYF
>-|-|TRBJ1-2|TRBV24-1
TGTGCCACCAGTGACCAAGACAGCTATGGCTACACCTTC
CATSDQDSYGYTF
>few|TRBD1|TRBJ2-1|TRBV6-1
TGTGCCAGCAGTGCAGGGACAGATTACAATGAGCAGTTCTTC
CASSAGTDYNEQFF
>few|TRBD2|TRBJ2-1|TRBV6-5
TGTGCCAGCACCCTGTGGAGCGGGGGTTCAAGCTCCTACAATGAGCAGTTCTTC
CASTLWSGGSSSYNEQFF
>few|TRBD1|TRBJ1-2|TRBV12-3/TRBV12-4
TGTGCCAGCAGCCGAAGGACAGGGGGCAACTATGGCTACACCTTC
CASSRRTGGNYGYTF
>-|TRBD1|TRBJ2-3|TRBV9
TGTGCCAGCAGCCCCCGGGGACAGGGTATAATAACAGATACGCAGTATTTT
CASSPRGQGIITDTQYF
>few|TRBD1|TRBJ2-7|TRBV18
TGTGCCAGCTCACCAAACAGCGGACAGGGCGACGAGCAGTACTTC
CASSPNSGQGDEQYF
>many|-|TRBJ2-3|TRBV28
TGTGCCAGCTCGATTGGCGCCAGCTCCACAGATACGCAGTATTTT
CASSIGASSTDTQYF
>-|TRBD1|TRBJ1-1|TRBV5-4
TGTGCCAGCAGCTTGGGGGACAGAGCTGAGAACACTGAAGCTTTCTTT
CASSLGDRAENTEAFF
>-|TRBD2|TRBJ2-1|TRBV6-6
TGTGCCAGCAGCCCAGGGGCGGGGGGGCCAGGATCCTACAATGAGCAGTTCTTC
CASSPGAGGPGSYNEQFF
>many|-|TRBJ2-5|TRBV11-2
TGTGCCAGCAGCCACAGAGAGACCCAGTACTTC
CASSHRETQYF
>many|-|TRBJ2-5|TRBV20-1
TGCAGTGCTAGTCCCCCTCGAGCCGACAGCCAAGAGACCCAGTACTTC
CSASPPRADSQETQYF
>-|-|TRBJ1-1|TRBV3-1
TGTGCCAGCAGCCAAGTTAGAACTGAAGCTTTCTTT
CASSQVRTEAFF
>few|-|TRBJ1-2|TRBV7-8
TGTGCCAGCAGCCGGACAGCGGCGGGTGGCTACACCTTC
CASSRTAAGGYTF
>few|-|TRBJ1-1|TRBV20-1
TGCAGTGCTAGAGATCAAGCTAGGGGCACTGAAGCTTTCTTT
CSARDQARGTEAFF
>-|TRBD1|TRBJ2-5|TRBV20-1
TGCAGTGTTCCGGACAGGGGGGAGACCCAGTACTTC
CSVPDRGETQYF
>few|-|TRBJ1-2|TRBV15
TGTGCCACCAGCAGAGATCAGGGGTTCGGCTATGGCTACACCTTC
CATSRDQGFGYGYTF
>few|-|TRBJ1-1|TRBV3-1
TGTGCCAGCAGCCCCCTCGCGGGGAGGAACACTGAAGCTTTCTTT
CASSPLAGRNTEAFF
>-|-|TRBJ2-1|TRBV9
TGTGCCAGCAGCGCACAGGGCAGTCTCTTCGATGAGCAGTTCTTC
CASSAQGSLFDEQFF